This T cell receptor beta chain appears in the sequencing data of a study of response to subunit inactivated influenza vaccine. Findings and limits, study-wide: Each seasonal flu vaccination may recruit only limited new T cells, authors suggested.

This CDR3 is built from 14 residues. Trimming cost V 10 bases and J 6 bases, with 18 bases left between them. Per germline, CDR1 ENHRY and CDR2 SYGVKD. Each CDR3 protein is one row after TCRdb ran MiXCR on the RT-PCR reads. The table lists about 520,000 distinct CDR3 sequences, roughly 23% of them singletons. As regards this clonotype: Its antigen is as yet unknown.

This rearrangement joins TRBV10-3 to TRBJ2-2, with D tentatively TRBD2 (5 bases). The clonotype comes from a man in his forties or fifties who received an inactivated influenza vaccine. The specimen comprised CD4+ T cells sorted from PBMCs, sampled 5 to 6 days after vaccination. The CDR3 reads CATQDSVFSGELFF. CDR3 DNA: TGTGCCACCCAGGACTCTGTTTTCTCCGGGGAGCTGTTTTTT.